This TCR beta chain derives from a study of long-term antiretroviral therapy in people with HIV. The CDR3 contains 17 residues. The V gene's germline CDR1 is LGHNA and CDR2 YSLEER. V lost 0 bases and J lost 4; bases outside the gene matches: 9. Details on this clone: Its antigen is still unknown.

General study results and limits: Blood draws took place between about 2003 and 2018 and possibly involved older ART regimens. Repertoires looked antigen-experienced, with only a slight naive shift after ART.

Survey-level immunoSEQ v3.0 assays were run. Only in-frame clones appear in the TCRdb table, and some are missing; sequencing was by immunoSEQ multiplex PCR. Among about 24,000 clones listed, approximately 80% were seen once. Each specimen consisted of about 1-11 million cryopreserved PBMC prior to extraction of DNA. The specimen was unsorted PBMCs, collected 4.4 years after starting antiretroviral therapy. The clonotype originates from a man aged 30 to 45 with HIV. V gene TRBV4-3 combines with J gene TRBJ1-2; 9 positions match TRBD1. CDR3 loop: CASSQDPQGAVSYGYTF. The CDR3 DNA is TGCGCCAGCAGCCAAGACCCACAGGGGGCGGTTAGCTATGGCTACACCTTC.